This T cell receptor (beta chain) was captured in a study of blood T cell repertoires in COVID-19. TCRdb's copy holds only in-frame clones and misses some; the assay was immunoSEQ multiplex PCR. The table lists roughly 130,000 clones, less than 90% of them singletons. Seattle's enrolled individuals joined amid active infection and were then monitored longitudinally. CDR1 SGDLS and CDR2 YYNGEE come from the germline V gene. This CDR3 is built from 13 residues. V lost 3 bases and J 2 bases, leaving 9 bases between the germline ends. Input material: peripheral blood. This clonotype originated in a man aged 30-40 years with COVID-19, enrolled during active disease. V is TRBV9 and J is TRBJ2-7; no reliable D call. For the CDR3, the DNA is TGTGCCAGCAGCGCAACTGGTGCCTACGAGCAGTACTTC. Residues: CASSATGAYEQYF.